The 27 T cell receptor beta chains below all came from one sample that was sequenced in a study of T cell changes during pregnancy in multiple sclerosis. Data came from immunoSEQ multiplex PCR; TCRdb stores just in-frame clones and leaves some out. The sample consists of 60,000 or so clones, roughly nine tenths of them appearing once. The sample was peripheral blood, taken in the first trimester of pregnancy. Source of these receptors: a female donor with multiple sclerosis, enrolled in a pregnancy study.

The V gene is TRBV5-4, the J gene TRBJ2-4; perhaps TRBD1 as D (7 bases). V was cut by 0 bases and J by 0 bases, with 10 bases left in between. Germline V gene lookup returns CDR1 SGHNT and CDR2 YYREEE (reference sequence). CDR3 size: 16 residues. The CDR3 here is CASSLDRGLAKNIQYF. The CDR3 DNA is TGTGCCAGCAGCTTGGACAGGGGACTAGCCAAAAACATTCAGTACTTC.

The chain joins TRBV5-1 to TRBJ1-2, with 7 bases matching TRBD1. Germline V gives CDR1 SGHRS, CDR2 YFSETQ. V trimming: 0 bases; J trimming: 1 base; junction bases outside the gene matches: 18. The CDR3 runs to 20 residues. CDR3 region: CASSLGFINRGEEGNYGYTF. In DNA form, the CDR3 reads TGCGCCAGCAGCTTGGGTTTTATTAACAGGGGCGAAGAAGGTAACTATGGCTACACCTTC. The full variable domain, rest sourced from reference TRBV5-1 and TRBJ1-2, is KAGVTQTPRYLIKTRGQQVTLSCSPISGHRSVSWYQQTPGQGLQFLFEYFSETQRNKGNFPGRFSGRQFSNSRSEMNVSTLELGDSALYLCASSLGFINRGEEGNYGYTFGSGTRLTVV.

The chain has TRBV18 and TRBJ2-2; D gene uncertain. The V gene lost 6 bases and the J gene lost 3 bases, with 8 bases spanning the gap. Germline assignment: CDR1 KGHSH and CDR2 LQKENI. This CDR3 has 13 residues. The CDR3 region is CASSSSDTGELFF. The CDR3 DNA follows: TGTGCCAGCTCGTCTAGTGACACCGGGGAGCTGTTTTTT.

The chain combines TRBV15 with TRBJ2-6; D remains ambiguous. The CDR3 is 15 amino acids. Deletions cut 0 bases from V and 7 bases from J, with 10 bases between. Germline V lookup: CDR1 LNHNV, CDR2 YYDKDF (reference sequence). The CDR3 DNA follows: TGTGCCACCAGCAGAGATGCTGCCGGTGCCAACGTCCTGACTTTC. As protein: CATSRDAAGANVLTF.

J is TRBJ1-2 and V is TRBV14; D is ambiguous. The V end lost 4 bases, the J end lost 4 bases, and 16 bases lay between the germline ends. The CDR3 consists of 15 residues. Germline CDR1 and CDR2: SGHDN and FVKESK. The chain's CDR3 is CASSPHMERAYGYTF. The CDR3 nucleotides read TGTGCCAGCAGCCCCCACATGGAGAGAGCCTATGGCTACACCTTC.

The chain joins TRBV30 to TRBJ1-1, with D tentatively TRBD1 (6 bases). CDR1 and CDR2 from the germline V gene are GTSNPN and SVGIG (reference sequence). V lost 5 bases and J lost 8, with 6 bases in between. The CDR3 consists of 9 residues. The CDR3, as DNA: TGTGCCTGGGGGACAGAAGCTTTCTTT. Residues: CAWGTEAFF.

V is TRBV27 and J is TRBJ2-7; 7 positions agree with TRBD1. V shed 3 bases and J 4 bases; nucleotides not matched to a gene: 9. The germline CDR1 and CDR2 sequences are MNHEY and SMNVEV (reference sequence). The CDR3 has 15 amino acids. The CDR3, as DNA: TGTGCCAGCAGTTTCCGCCGACAGGGTCCTTACGAGCAGTACTTC. This encodes CASSFRRQGPYEQYF.

The chain links TRBV6-6 to TRBJ2-7; 10 nucleotides line up with TRBD2. The CDR3 spans 16 residues. The J segment lost 3 bases and the V segment lost 5 bases, leaving 10 bases of the junction unmatched. Germline lookup yields CDR1 MNHNY and CDR2 SVGAGI (reference sequence). The CDR3 protein is CASSALLAGFDYEQYF. CDR3 bases: TGTGCCAGCAGTGCCCTACTAGCGGGGTTCGACTACGAGCAGTACTTC.

The chain recombines TRBV16 with TRBJ1-1; tentatively, D is TRBD1 (6 bases). The germline gives CDR1 KGHSY, CDR2 FQNENV. Trimming took 0 bases from V and 1 from J, leaving 9 bases between them. The CDR3 is 15 amino acids. CDR3 nucleotide sequence: TGTGCCAGCAGCCAATCTGGGACAAGGAACACTGAAGCTTTCTTT. Translation gives CASSQSGTRNTEAFF.

The sample holds a few counts of this clone. This chain uses TRBV19 with TRBJ1-3, with no clear D. The CDR3 contains 14 residues. Germline V gene sequence: CDR1 LNHDA, CDR2 SQIVND (reference sequence). Trimming shortened V by 3 bases and J by 0 bases, and 6 bases separated the two germline ends. CDR3 in DNA: TGTGCCAGTAGTATCGGTATCTCTGGAAACACCATATATTTT. This translates into CASSIGISGNTIYF.

J is TRBJ2-7 and V is TRBV5-6, with a weak D call TRBD1 (5 bases). Germline CDR1 is SGHDT and CDR2 is YYEEEE. The V end lost 2 bases, the J end lost 4 bases, and 13 bases lay between the germline ends. This CDR3 is built from 14 residues. The CDR3 protein is CASSFLTDWYEQYF. The CDR3 DNA sequence: TGTGCCAGCAGCTTTTTGACAGACTGGTACGAGCAGTACTTC.

V gene TRBV11-3 combines with J gene TRBJ1-5; 10 bases line up with TRBD1. The CDR3 length is 17 residues. Germline CDR1 and CDR2: SGHNT and YENEEA. V was pared by 4 bases and J by 7 bases, with 13 bases of the junction left unmatched. The CDR3 protein is CASSSMTGGDYGQPQHF. The CDR3 region has the DNA TGTGCCAGCAGCTCAATGACAGGGGGCGATTACGGACAGCCCCAGCATTTT.

The CDR3 loop is CASSGPDSQGIGSPLHF. In nucleotides, the CDR3 is TGTGCCAGCAGTGGACCTGACAGCCAGGGGATCGGTTCACCCCTCCACTTT. This chain joins TRBV6-1 and TRBJ1-6; the D gene is possibly TRBD1 (6 bases). Germline-derived CDR1 and CDR2 are MNHNS and SASEGT. Deletions cut 4 bases from V and 9 bases from J, with 22 bases between. The CDR3 is 17 residues long.

The rearrangement uses TRBV13 and TRBJ2-5; 7 bases are a match to TRBD2. V gave up 3 bases and J gave up 2 bases; unmatched junction bases: 3. Germline-derived CDR1 and CDR2 are PRHDT and FYEKMQ (reference sequence). The CDR3 consists of 14 residues. The CDR3 is CASSLLSGQETQYF. CDR3 in DNA: TGTGCCAGCAGCTTGCTTAGCGGGCAAGAGACCCAGTACTTC. Looking up the rest from reference TRBV13 and TRBJ2-5 gives the full variable domain: AAGVIQSPRHLIKEKRETATLKCYPIPRHDTVYWYQQGPGQDPQFLISFYEKMQSDKGSIPDRFSAQQFSDYHSELNMSSLELGDSALYFCASSLLSGQETQYFGPGTRLLVL.

The chain couples TRBV2 to TRBJ2-4; maybe TRBD2 (5 bases). In germline, CDR1 is SNHLY, CDR2 FYNNEI. V lost 8 bases and J 1 base, leaving 15 bases between the germline ends. This CDR3 is built from 15 residues. The CDR3 loop reads CASVKEVGAKNIQYF. The CDR3 nucleotides read TGTGCCAGCGTGAAGGAGGTCGGGGCCAAAAACATTCAGTACTTC.

Only one count was recorded for this clone. The chain has TRBV7-2 and TRBJ2-7; the D gene is possibly TRBD1 (6 bases). CDR3 length equals 13 residues. Deletions cut 4 bases from V and 4 bases from J, with 11 bases between. CDR1 is SGHTA, CDR2 FQGNSA, per germline. CDR3 sequence: CASSSRTEYEQYF. Here the CDR3 DNA reads TGTGCCAGCAGCTCCCGGACAGAATACGAGCAGTACTTC.

Only a few counts were recorded for this clone. The chain joins TRBV5-1 to TRBJ1-2; weak D call: TRBD1 (5 bases). The CDR3 extends over 11 amino acids. V was clipped by 1 base and J by 10 bases, with 8 bases between them. The germline V gene has CDR1 SGHRS and CDR2 YFSETQ. This chain's CDR3 is CASSLWGLYTF. The CDR3, as DNA: TGCGCCAGCAGCTTGTGGGGACTCTACACCTTC.

This clone was seen once. The rearrangement uses TRBV7-2 and TRBJ2-3, with 9 nucleotides matching TRBD1. The germline CDR1 and CDR2 sequences are SGHTA and FQGNSA. J gave up 4 bases and V 3 bases, and 14 bases lay outside the gene matches. The CDR3 covers 18 residues. CDR3 residues: CASSFPLDRGSGADTQYF. As DNA, the CDR3 is TGTGCCAGCAGCTTCCCCCTCGACAGGGGGTCGGGCGCAGATACGCAGTATTTT.

The J gene is TRBJ1-1, the V gene TRBV30; 9 bases line up with TRBD1. The CDR3 sequence is 15 residues long. The V gene's germline CDR1 is GTSNPN and CDR2 SVGIG (reference sequence). The junction had 11 bases not matched to a gene; V was cut back by 5 bases and J by 4 bases. CDR3 amino acids: CAWALGTGRATEAFF. The CDR3 coding sequence is TGTGCCTGGGCCCTCGGGACAGGGCGCGCCACTGAAGCTTTCTTT.

The chain is built from TRBV29-1 and TRBJ2-3; 9 nucleotides match TRBD1. The CDR3 runs 14 residues. The germline gives CDR1 SQVTM, CDR2 ANQGSEA. V was clipped by 7 bases and J by 4 bases; unmatched bases: 9. The CDR3 reads CSARDRDVADTQYF. For the CDR3, the DNA is TGCAGCGCCCGGGACAGGGATGTAGCAGATACGCAGTATTTT.

V and J are TRBV7-9 and TRBJ2-3; TRBD1 aligns across 7 bases. CDR1 is SEHNR and CDR2 is FQNEAQ in the germline V gene (reference sequence). Trimming cost V 6 bases and J 5 bases; bases outside gene matches: 11. The CDR3 totals 15 residues. In nucleotides, the CDR3 is TGTGCCAGCAGTTTACTTAGGGGGCCGGGAGATACGCAGTATTTT. Encoded protein: CASSLLRGPGDTQYF.

This clone has just one count. The V and J genes are TRBV5-4 and TRBJ2-1, with D possibly TRBD1 on 6 matching bases. Germline CDR1 SGHNT, CDR2 YYREEE (reference sequence). V was pared by 4 bases and J by 8 bases, with 16 bases between. This CDR3 contains 14 residues. The CDR3 region has the DNA TGTGCCAGCAGCGAGACAGGTGGTTGGGATGAGCAGTTCTTC. It codes for CASSETGGWDEQFF.

J is TRBJ2-3 and V is TRBV5-1; 11 bases line up with TRBD1. CDR1 SGHRS and CDR2 YFSETQ come from the germline V gene. The CDR3 consists of 15 residues. The V gene end was trimmed by 0 bases and the J gene end by 4 bases; junction bases not matched to a gene: 1. The CDR3 DNA sequence: TGCGCCAGCAGCTTGGAGGGACAGGGGGCAGATACGCAGTATTTT. Translation: CASSLEGQGADTQYF.

This chain connects TRBV11-2 to TRBJ1-1; no clear D. V was clipped by 2 bases and J by 1 base, with 14 bases between them. The germline CDR1 and CDR2 sequences are SGHAT and FQNNGV. This CDR3 comprises 16 residues. CDR3 sequence (DNA): TGTGCCAGCAGCTTAAGACCAGGTCGGGGGAACACTGAAGCTTTCTTT. It yields the protein CASSLRPGRGNTEAFF.

V is TRBV5-1 and J is TRBJ1-5, with D maybe TRBD1 (6 bases). Trimming cost V 4 bases and J 3 bases, with 14 bases left between them. The V gene's germline CDR1 is SGHRS and CDR2 YFSETQ. This CDR3 contains 15 residues. CDR3 region: CASSAGQPDNQPQHF. The CDR3, as DNA: TGCGCCAGCAGCGCTGGACAGCCTGACAATCAGCCCCAGCATTTT.

The V gene is TRBV4-3, the J gene TRBJ2-1, with 8 bases identical to TRBD2. V shed 3 bases, J shed 10 bases, and the junction held 8 bases outside the gene matches. CDR3 length equals 14 residues. Germline CDR1 LGHNA, CDR2 YSLEER. The CDR3 region is CASSHRGGAREQFF. The CDR3 coding sequence is TGCGCCAGCAGCCATCGGGGGGGAGCGCGGGAGCAGTTCTTC.

The V gene is TRBV6-6, the J gene TRBJ1-1; D is uncertain. Germline CDR1 MNHNY, CDR2 SVGAGI (reference sequence). This CDR3 spans 16 amino acids. Deletions cut 0 bases from V and 0 bases from J, with 11 bases between. The CDR3 sequence is CASSYSKGEMNTEAFF. The CDR3 nucleotides are TGTGCCAGCAGTTACTCGAAGGGAGAAATGAACACTGAAGCTTTCTTT.